The next 3 T cell receptor beta chains were all read from a single sample in a study of CD8+ T cells in alopecia areata listed by TCRdb under 2018. The time point label here, explained by the study, means: baseline before oral tofacitinib. The library relied on the immunoSEQ multiplex PCR assay. RNA was extracted from all samples and reverse transcribed into cDNA as template for TCR sequencing. Held by TCRdb, this immuneACCESS table contains in-frame sequences only and omits some clones. Under half of the omission traces to an unresolved V gene where checked; the cause of the rest is unknown. The sample table contains 200,000 or so clones; only one count was recorded for approximately 61% of them. Under 0.5% of the sample is in the top ten clones. The source was CD4+ T cells sorted from blood, collected at week 0. These receptor sequences come from a human donor with alopecia areata.

The chain uses TRBV4-1 and TRBJ2-2, with D possibly TRBD2 on 6 matching bases. This CDR3 is built from 16 residues. Deletions cut 3 bases from V and 1 base from J, with 12 bases between. CDR1 and CDR2 (germline): MGHRA, YSYEKL. The CDR3 bases are TGCGCCAGCAGCCACGTTAGCGGAGGGAACACCGGGGAGCTGTTTTTT. Translation: CASSHVSGGNTGELFF.

This sequence joins TRBV6-6 and TRBJ1-4, with 7 positions matching TRBD1. The germline CDR1 and CDR2 sequences are MNHNY and SVGAGI (reference sequence). The trim removed 0 bases at V and 8 bases at J, leaving 9 bases unmatched. CDR3 size: 16 residues. CDR3 nucleotide sequence: TGTGCCAGCAGTTACTCGACAGGGCTCAAGGGGGAAAAACTGTTTTTT. It codes for CASSYSTGLKGEKLFF.

In this sample, this clone turned up once. V and J are TRBV15 and TRBJ1-1, with D possibly matching TRBD1 (5 bases). This CDR3 is 17 amino acids long. V lost 2 bases and J lost 0, with 16 bases in between. The germline gives CDR1 LNHNV, CDR2 YYDKDF (reference sequence). CDR3 bases: TGTGCCACCAGCAGAAACCACCCAAGGGGTATGAACACTGAAGCTTTCTTT. Protein product: CATSRNHPRGMNTEAFF. Full variable domain (missing parts from reference TRBV15 and TRBJ1-1): DAMVIQNPRYQVTQFGKPVTLSCSQTLNHNVMYWYQQKSSQAPKLLFHYYDKDFNNEADTPDNFQSRRPNTSFCFLDIRSPGLGDTAMYLCATSRNHPRGMNTEAFFGQGTRLTVV.